This entry lists 8 T cell receptor beta chains sequenced from one sample in a study of blood T cells in healthy people across ages. Primed by a sample-barcoded 5' primer and a J-beta primer mix, a second PCR proceeded for roughly 7 to 11 cycles. TCRdb processed the 5' RACE reads anew with MiXCR; each CDR3 protein has one entry. Of 750,000 to 950,000 distinct CDR3 sequences detected, 53% appear once; the ten largest clones hold approximately 40%. The source material was blood. All receptors come from a man older than 75 in good health.

This clonotype was seen more than once but under ten times. The chain couples TRBV7-9 to TRBJ2-4; D is possibly TRBD2 (5 bases). The length of the CDR3 is 16 residues. V was pared by 5 bases and J by 0 bases, with 14 bases between. Germline-derived CDR1 and CDR2 are SEHNR and FQNEAQ (reference sequence). CDR3 nucleotide sequence: TGTGCCAGCAGCGGTATCGGCGCGGGAGCCAAAAACATTCAGTACTTC. It translates to CASSGIGAGAKNIQYF.

V usage is TRBV3-1 and J usage is TRBJ2-1, with 11 positions matching TRBD2. Germline CDR1 reads LGHDT; CDR2 reads YNNKEL (reference sequence). This CDR3 contains 15 residues. V gave up 0 bases and J gave up 12 bases; unmatched junction bases: 7. CDR3 residues: CASSQEGLAGGGQFF. The CDR3 DNA reads as TGTGCCAGCAGCCAAGAGGGTCTAGCGGGAGGAGGGCAGTTCTTC.

This chain connects TRBV4-2 to TRBJ2-7; 13 positions agree with TRBD2. V shed 1 base, J shed 0 bases, and the junction held 6 bases outside the gene matches. This CDR3 contains 18 residues. The V gene's germline CDR1 is LGHNA and CDR2 YNFKEQ. The chain's CDR3 is CASSQGEGLAGNSYEQYF. The DNA of the CDR3 is TGTGCCAGCAGCCAAGGGGAGGGACTAGCGGGGAACTCCTACGAGCAGTACTTC.

This chain joins TRBV7-2 and TRBJ2-5; D may match TRBD1 or TRBD2 (5 bases each). CDR1 SGHTA and CDR2 FQGNSA come from the germline V gene. This CDR3 spans 14 amino acids. V dropped 5 bases and J dropped 4 bases, with 14 bases sitting between them. Here the CDR3 reads CASSPAVGTETQYF. The CDR3 bases are TGTGCCAGCAGCCCCGCGGTTGGGACAGAGACCCAGTACTTC. Variable domain in full (rest from reference TRBV7-2 and TRBJ2-5): GAGVSQSPSNKVTEKGKDVELRCDPISGHTALYWYRQSLGQGLEFLIYFQGNSAPDKSGLPSDRFSAERTGGSVSTLTIQRTQQEDSAVYLCASSPAVGTETQYFGPGTRLLVL.

The chain has TRBV6-1 and TRBJ2-5; TRBD2 matches 8 bases. Germline CDR1 and CDR2: MNHNS and SASEGT. The CDR3 totals 16 residues. J gave up 11 bases and V 4 bases, and 18 bases lay outside the gene matches. The CDR3 DNA is TGTGCCAGCAGTGGCTCGACCGGGACTAGGGTTCTGGAGCAGTACTTC. The encoded protein is CASSGSTGTRVLEQYF.

V is TRBV20-1 and J is TRBJ2-3; 8 bases align to TRBD2. Germline values: CDR1 DFQATT, CDR2 SNEGSKA (reference sequence). The CDR3 has 16 amino acids. The trim removed 8 bases at V and 5 bases at J, leaving 18 bases unmatched. CDR3 loop: CSSLYLGAGAIDTQYF. The CDR3 DNA reads TGCAGTTCCCTTTATCTAGGAGCGGGAGCTATAGATACGCAGTATTTT.

V is TRBV25-1 and J is TRBJ2-5; possible D gene TRBD2, 5 bases. The germline V gene encodes CDR1 MGHDK and CDR2 SYGVNS. V was cut by 7 bases and J by 2 bases, with 14 bases left in between. The CDR3 covers 14 residues. CDR3 sequence: CASTLPGSQETQYF. CDR3 coding DNA: TGTGCCAGCACTCTTCCGGGATCTCAAGAGACCCAGTACTTC.

J is TRBJ1-2 and V is TRBV20-1, with D possibly matching TRBD1 (6 bases). The CDR3 consists of 13 residues. Germline loops: CDR1 DFQATT, CDR2 SNEGSKA (reference sequence). The CDR3 loop reads CIPAAPGGSGYTF. As DNA, the CDR3 is TGCATTCCTGCAGCCCCTGGGGGCTCTGGCTACACCTTC.